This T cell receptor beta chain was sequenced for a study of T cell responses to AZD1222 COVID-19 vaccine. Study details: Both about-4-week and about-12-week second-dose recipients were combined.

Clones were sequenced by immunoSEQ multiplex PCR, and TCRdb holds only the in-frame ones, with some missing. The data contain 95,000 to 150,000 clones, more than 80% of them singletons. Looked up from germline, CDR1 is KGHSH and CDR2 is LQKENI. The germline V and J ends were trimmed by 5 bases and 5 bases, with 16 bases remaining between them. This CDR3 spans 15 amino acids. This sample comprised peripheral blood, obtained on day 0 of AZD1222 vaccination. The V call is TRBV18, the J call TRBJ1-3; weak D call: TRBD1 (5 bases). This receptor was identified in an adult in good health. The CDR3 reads CASSEVSWDRNTIYF. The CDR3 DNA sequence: TGTGCCAGCTCAGAGGTCAGCTGGGACCGAAACACCATATATTTT.